Each of the 25 T cell receptor beta chains below was sequenced from the same sample in a study of vaccination effects on CD4 cells after COVID-19. The method was immunoSEQ multiplex PCR; TCRdb's version includes in-frame clones alone and lacks a portion of them. The data contain tens of thousands of clones, roughly 81% of them singletons. Their antigen targets remain unknown. Viral peptide pool expansion of antigen-specific CD4+ T cells preceded sequencing in the ViraFEST assay. After less than twelve days in culture, the CD4+ T cells were isolated. The specimen was CD4+ T cells from PBMCs cultured with HCoV-229E spike peptides, collected before COVID-19 vaccination. These receptors were obtained from a human donor who received a COVID-19 vaccine.

The rearrangement joins TRBV12-3 or TRBV12-4 to TRBJ1-2; TRBD1 is a possible D gene (6 bases). Trimming took off 5 bases at V and 7 bases at J, with 14 bases between the two ends. The CDR3 totals 13 residues. The CDR3 coding sequence is TGTGCCAGCAGTATACAGGGAACGAGTGGCTACACCTTC. It is translated as CASSIQGTSGYTF.

The V and J genes are TRBV5-1 and TRBJ2-2; D might be TRBD1 (6 bases). Trimming left V 8 bases short and J 6 bases short, with 20 bases between. The CDR3 covers 15 residues. Per germline, CDR1 SGHRS and CDR2 YFSETQ. CDR3 in amino acids: CASQLLTGQAGELFF. CDR3 bases: TGCGCCAGTCAGCTTTTAACAGGGCAGGCCGGGGAGCTGTTTTTT.

The chain carries TRBV4-1 and TRBJ2-5; 11 positions agree with TRBD2. The V gene end was trimmed by 4 bases and the J gene end by 5 bases; junction bases not matched to a gene: 12. The CDR3 loop spans 17 amino acids. Germline loops: CDR1 MGHRA, CDR2 YSYEKL. CDR3 nucleotides: TGCGCCAGCAGCCCGACCCACTTAGCGGGGGGGCGGGAGACCCAGTACTTC. This codes for CASSPTHLAGGRETQYF.

This clone was recorded once. The chain employs TRBV18 and TRBJ2-7, with TRBD1 matching over 7 bases. Germline CDR1 reads KGHSH; CDR2 reads LQKENI. J gave up 4 bases and V 4 bases, and 7 bases lay outside the gene matches. The CDR3 spans 14 residues. CDR3 residues: CASSQAEGAYEQYV. CDR3 DNA sequence: TGTGCCAGCTCACAAGCAGAGGGGGCTTACGAGCAGTACGTC.

The rearrangement joins TRBV9 to TRBJ1-6, with D possibly TRBD1 on 5 matching bases. The V end lost 0 bases, the J end lost 7 bases, and 8 bases lay between the germline ends. CDR3 length: 14 residues. Germline V gene data show CDR1 as SGDLS and CDR2 as YYNGEE. CDR3 in amino acids: CASSVVPGNSPLHF. CDR3 DNA sequence: TGTGCCAGCAGCGTAGTTCCAGGGAATTCACCCCTCCACTTT.

This chain uses TRBV19 with TRBJ1-2, with D perhaps matching TRBD1 (5 bases). V gave up 5 bases and J gave up 2 bases, with 12 bases separating them. This CDR3 has 14 amino acids. Per germline, CDR1 LNHDA and CDR2 SQIVND (reference sequence). The CDR3 protein is CASSPPQANYGYTF. CDR3 nucleotide sequence: TGTGCCAGTAGTCCCCCACAGGCGAACTATGGCTACACCTTC.

J is TRBJ2-1 and V is TRBV7-2; no reliable D call. V was shortened by 5 bases and J by 6 bases, with 8 bases between the two germline ends. Germline loops: CDR1 SGHTA, CDR2 FQGNSA. The CDR3 totals 12 residues. The CDR3 here is CASSRVFNEQFF. In DNA, the CDR3 is TGTGCCAGCAGCCGGGTTTTCAATGAGCAGTTCTTC.

The rearrangement joins TRBV18 to TRBJ2-3, with D unclear. V lost 3 bases and J 5 bases, leaving 6 bases between the germline ends. Germline loops: CDR1 KGHSH, CDR2 LQKENI. The CDR3 has 12 residues. The CDR3 here is CASSPDQDTQYF. The CDR3 DNA reads TGTGCCAGCTCACCCGATCAAGATACGCAGTATTTT.

The genes are TRBV5-1 and TRBJ2-2, with TRBD1 matching 8 bases. The junction had 5 bases not matched to a gene; V was cut back by 4 bases and J by 6 bases. Germline assignment: CDR1 SGHRS and CDR2 YFSETQ. There are 14 residues in the CDR3. The CDR3 region is CASSPTGVPGELFF. As DNA, the CDR3 is TGCGCCAGCAGCCCGACAGGGGTGCCCGGGGAGCTGTTTTTT.

This chain uses TRBV5-1 with TRBJ1-5; a weak D match, TRBD1 (5 bases). In germline, CDR1 is SGHRS, CDR2 YFSETQ. Deletions cut 3 bases from V and 1 base from J, with 5 bases between. The CDR3 runs 13 residues. CDR3: CASSWDSNQPQHF. Here the CDR3 DNA reads TGCGCCAGCAGCTGGGACAGCAATCAGCCCCAGCATTTT. The variable domain in full, completed from reference TRBV5-1 and TRBJ1-5, reads KAGVTQTPRYLIKTRGQQVTLSCSPISGHRSVSWYQQTPGQGLQFLFEYFSETQRNKGNFPGRFSGRQFSNSRSEMNVSTLELGDSALYLCASSWDSNQPQHFGDGTRLSIL.

The chain links TRBV7-8 to TRBJ2-7, with a weak D call TRBD1 (6 bases). The CDR3 runs 12 residues. Germline lookup yields CDR1 SGHVS and CDR2 FQNEAQ. Trimming removed 5 bases at V and 4 bases at J, with 9 bases between. The CDR3 DNA follows: TGTGCCAGCAGCCGCACAGGGTACGAGCAGTACGTC. Translating gives CASSRTGYEQYV.

This clone has only a few counts. CDR3 sequence reads: CASRETDTDTQYF. CDR3 DNA sequence: TGTGCCAGCAGAGAGACAGACACAGATACGCAGTATTTT. J is TRBJ2-3 and V is TRBV9; D perhaps matches TRBD1 (5 bases). In germline, CDR1 is SGDLS, CDR2 YYNGEE. The CDR3 loop spans 13 amino acids. Between the trimmed V and J ends, which lost 5 bases and 2 bases, there was a span of 9 bases.

This clone was recorded only once. The chain links TRBV19 to TRBJ2-2, with 9 nucleotides matching TRBD1. This CDR3 spans 14 amino acids. CDR1 LNHDA and CDR2 SQIVND come from the germline V gene (reference sequence). V lost 7 bases, J lost 5 bases, and 5 bases stayed unmatched. CDR3 residues: CASIDRGITGELFF. CDR3 DNA: TGTGCCAGTATAGACAGGGGGATAACCGGGGAGCTGTTTTTT.

This clone was found a few times. The chain combines TRBV7-9 with TRBJ1-3; D not certain. The CDR3 is made up of 14 amino acids. The V end lost 6 bases, the J end lost 2 bases, and 11 bases lay between the germline ends. Germline CDR1 SEHNR, CDR2 FQNEAQ (reference sequence). The CDR3 bases are TGTGCCAGCAGTGGGGTGGAAACTGGAAACACCATATATTTT. Translating it yields CASSGVETGNTIYF.

This chain joins TRBV6-5 and TRBJ1-4; D remains unclear. Germline V lookup: CDR1 MNHEY, CDR2 SVGAGI. V dropped 6 bases and J dropped 4 bases, with 15 bases sitting between them. The CDR3 loop spans 15 amino acids. The CDR3 sequence: CASRLIGRNNEKLFF. The CDR3 DNA follows: TGTGCCAGCAGACTCATAGGGCGGAATAATGAAAAACTGTTTTTT.

This clone was detected once. V usage is TRBV19 and J usage is TRBJ1-1, with 12 bases lining up with TRBD1. Germline trimming cut 3 bases from V and 6 bases from J; bases unmatched to any gene: 8. The CDR3 length is 16 residues. Germline CDR1 is LNHDA and CDR2 is SQIVND (reference sequence). The CDR3 nucleotides read TGTGCCAGTAGTATTTATAGGGACAGGGGGCTCGCTGAAGCTTTCTTT. Residues: CASSIYRDRGLAEAFF.

This clone was seen a handful of times. V is TRBV18 and J is TRBJ1-2; the D gene is possibly TRBD1 (6 bases). CDR3 length equals 14 residues. CDR1 and CDR2 (germline): KGHSH, LQKENI. The V end was cut by 8 bases, the J end by 2 bases, with 15 bases between. The CDR3 DNA follows: TGTGCCAGCCGTCCCCAAACAGGGAACTATGGCTACACCTTC. Encoded protein: CASRPQTGNYGYTF.

CDR3 sequence reads: CSASSGQTESFNSPLHF. Here the CDR3 DNA reads TGCAGTGCTAGTAGCGGACAAACGGAAAGTTTTAATTCACCCCTCCACTTT. The chain couples TRBV20-1 to TRBJ1-6; TRBD1 is a possible D gene (5 bases). CDR1 DFQATT and CDR2 SNEGSKA come from the germline V gene (reference sequence). This CDR3 is 17 amino acids long. Trimming shortened V by 3 bases and J by 6 bases, and 21 bases separated the two germline ends.

The genes are TRBV28 and TRBJ1-2; D perhaps matches TRBD1 (6 bases). The CDR3 contains 13 residues. V was shortened by 6 bases and J by 1 base, with 9 bases between the two germline ends. CDR1 and CDR2 from the germline V gene are MDHEN and SYDVKM. CDR3 amino acids: CASSLQGNYGYTF. In nucleotides, the CDR3 is TGTGCCAGCAGCCTACAGGGTAACTATGGCTACACCTTC.

The chain carries TRBV24-1 and TRBJ2-1, with a possible D match to TRBD1 (6 bases). V was cut by 4 bases and J by 9 bases, with 15 bases left in between. Germline V gene lookup returns CDR1 KGHDR and CDR2 SFDVKD. The CDR3 has 14 residues. CDR3 region: CATSETQGRSEQFF. The DNA for the CDR3 is TGTGCCACCAGTGAGACACAGGGACGAAGTGAGCAGTTCTTC.

The rearrangement joins TRBV18 to TRBJ1-4; 12 bases are a match to TRBD1. Germline loops: CDR1 KGHSH, CDR2 LQKENI. This CDR3 region has 16 residues. Trimming cost V 6 bases and J 4 bases; bases outside gene matches: 6. CDR3 sequence: CASSSGQGAFNEKLFF. In DNA, the CDR3 is TGTGCCAGCTCGTCGGGACAGGGGGCTTTTAATGAAAAACTGTTTTTT.

The chain employs TRBV7-2 and TRBJ2-6; maybe TRBD1 (5 bases). CDR1 and CDR2 from the germline V gene are SGHTA and FQGNSA. V lost 5 bases, J lost 2 bases, and 13 bases lay in between. The CDR3 has 16 amino acids. CDR3 loop: CASSRLGVTGANVLTF. DNA for the CDR3: TGTGCCAGCAGCCGGCTAGGGGTAACTGGGGCCAACGTCCTGACTTTC.

There are a few counts of this clone. The rearrangement joins TRBV30 to TRBJ1-1; D not resolved. Germline V gene data show CDR1 as GTSNPN and CDR2 as SVGIG (reference sequence). The CDR3 runs 12 residues. Trimming removed 2 bases at V and 0 bases at J, with 4 bases between. The CDR3 spells CAWSTMNTEAFF. The CDR3 DNA reads as TGTGCCTGGAGTACTATGAACACTGAAGCTTTCTTT.

The rearrangement uses TRBV5-1 and TRBJ2-1, with 7 positions matching TRBD1. CDR1 and CDR2 (germline): SGHRS, YFSETQ. The ends lost 3 bases at V and 5 bases at J; junction bases unmatched: 11. This CDR3 is 16 amino acids long. CDR3 amino acids: CASSSRIGDRDNEQFF. The CDR3 bases are TGCGCCAGCAGCTCAAGAATCGGGGACAGAGACAATGAGCAGTTCTTC.

The V gene is TRBV9, the J gene TRBJ1-1; 9 positions agree with TRBD1. V shed 4 bases and J 3 bases; nucleotides not matched to a gene: 4. CDR1 and CDR2 (germline): SGDLS, YYNGEE. The CDR3 covers 14 residues. The DNA of the CDR3 is TGTGCCAGCAGCTTAGGACAGGGGCACACTGAAGCTTTCTTT. Its protein product is CASSLGQGHTEAFF. The full variable domain, with the rest looked up from reference TRBV9 and TRBJ1-1, is DSGVTQTPKHLITATGQRVTLRCSPRSGDLSVYWYQQSLDQGLQFLIQYYNGEERAKGNILERFSAQQFPDLHSELNLSSLELGDSALYFCASSLGQGHTEAFFGQGTRLTVV.